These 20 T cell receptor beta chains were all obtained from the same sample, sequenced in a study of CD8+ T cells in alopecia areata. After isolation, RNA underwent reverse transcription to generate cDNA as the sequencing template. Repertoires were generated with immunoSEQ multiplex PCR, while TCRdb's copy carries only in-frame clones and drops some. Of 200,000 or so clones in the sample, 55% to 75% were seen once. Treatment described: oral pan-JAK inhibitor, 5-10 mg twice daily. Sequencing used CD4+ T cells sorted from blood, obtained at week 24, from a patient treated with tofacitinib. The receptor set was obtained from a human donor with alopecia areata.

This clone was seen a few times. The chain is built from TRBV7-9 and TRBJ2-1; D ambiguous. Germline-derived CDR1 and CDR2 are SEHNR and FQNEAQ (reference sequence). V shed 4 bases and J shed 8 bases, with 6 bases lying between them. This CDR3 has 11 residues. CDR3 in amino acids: CASSSHYEQFF. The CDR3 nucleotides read TGTGCCAGCAGCTCACACTATGAGCAGTTCTTC.

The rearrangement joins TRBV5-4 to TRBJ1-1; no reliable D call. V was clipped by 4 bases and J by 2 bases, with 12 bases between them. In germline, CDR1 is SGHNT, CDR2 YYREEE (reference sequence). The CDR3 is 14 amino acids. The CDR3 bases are TGTGCCAGCAGCACGCAGGCCCTCAACACTGAAGCTTTCTTT. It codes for CASSTQALNTEAFF.

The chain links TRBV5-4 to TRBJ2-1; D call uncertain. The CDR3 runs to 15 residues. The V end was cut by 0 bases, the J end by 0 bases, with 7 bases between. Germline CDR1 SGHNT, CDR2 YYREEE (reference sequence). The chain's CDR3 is CASSLEANSYNEQFF. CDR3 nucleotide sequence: TGTGCCAGCAGCTTGGAGGCTAACTCCTACAATGAGCAGTTCTTC.

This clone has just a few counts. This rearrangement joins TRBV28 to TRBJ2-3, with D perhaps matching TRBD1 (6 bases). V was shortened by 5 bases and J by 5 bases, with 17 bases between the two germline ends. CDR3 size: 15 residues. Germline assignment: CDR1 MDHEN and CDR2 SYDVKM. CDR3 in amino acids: CASSPPDRRLDTQYF. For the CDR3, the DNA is TGTGCCAGCAGTCCCCCCGACAGGAGGTTAGATACGCAGTATTTT.

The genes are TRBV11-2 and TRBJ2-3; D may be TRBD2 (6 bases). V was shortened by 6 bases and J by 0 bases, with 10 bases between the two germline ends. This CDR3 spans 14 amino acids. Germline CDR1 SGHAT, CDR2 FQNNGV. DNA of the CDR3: TGTGCCAGCAGGGGACTGGATAGCACAGATACGCAGTATTTT. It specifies CASRGLDSTDTQYF. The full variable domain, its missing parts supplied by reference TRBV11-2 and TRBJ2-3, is EAGVAQSPRYKIIEKRQSVAFWCNPISGHATLYWYQQILGQGPKLLIQFQNNGVVDDSQLPKDRFSAERLKGVDSTLKIQPAKLEDSAVYLCASRGLDSTDTQYFGPGTRLTVL.

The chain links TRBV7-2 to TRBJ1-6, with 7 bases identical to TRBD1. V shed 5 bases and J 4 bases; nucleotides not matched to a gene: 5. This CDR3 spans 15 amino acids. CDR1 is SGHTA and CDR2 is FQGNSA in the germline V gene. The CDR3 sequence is CASSPQTGYNSPLHF. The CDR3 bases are TGTGCCAGCAGCCCGCAGACAGGGTATAATTCACCCCTCCACTTT.

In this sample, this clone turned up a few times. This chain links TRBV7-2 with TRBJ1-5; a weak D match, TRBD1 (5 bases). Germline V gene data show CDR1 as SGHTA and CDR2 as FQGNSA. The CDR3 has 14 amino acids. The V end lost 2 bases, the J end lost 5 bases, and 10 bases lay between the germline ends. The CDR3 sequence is CASSLLGEYQPQHF. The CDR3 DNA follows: TGTGCCAGCAGCTTATTGGGGGAGTATCAGCCCCAGCATTTT.

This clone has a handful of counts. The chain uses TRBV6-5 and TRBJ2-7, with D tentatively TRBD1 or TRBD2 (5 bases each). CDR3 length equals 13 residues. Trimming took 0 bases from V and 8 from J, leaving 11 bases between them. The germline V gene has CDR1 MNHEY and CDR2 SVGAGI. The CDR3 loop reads CASSYSEGPQQYF. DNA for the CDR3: TGTGCCAGCAGTTACTCAGAGGGACCCCAGCAGTACTTC.

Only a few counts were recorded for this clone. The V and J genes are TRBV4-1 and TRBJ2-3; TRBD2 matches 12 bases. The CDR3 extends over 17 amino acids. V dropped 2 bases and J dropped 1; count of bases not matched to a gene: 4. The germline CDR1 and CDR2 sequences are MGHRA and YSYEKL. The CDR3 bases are TGCGCCAGCAGCCAACCCGGGACTAGCGGGCGCACAGATACGCAGTATTTT. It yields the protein CASSQPGTSGRTDTQYF.

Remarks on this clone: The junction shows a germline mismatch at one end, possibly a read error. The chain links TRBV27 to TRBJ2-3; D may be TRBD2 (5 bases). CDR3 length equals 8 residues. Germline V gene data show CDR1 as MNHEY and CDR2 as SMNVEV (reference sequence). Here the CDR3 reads CASSYAGF. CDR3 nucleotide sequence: TGTGCCAGCAGTTACGCGGGCTTT.

CDR3 loop: CASSPRTSGQETQYF. The CDR3 DNA is TGTGCCAGCAGTCCAAGGACTAGCGGCCAAGAGACCCAGTACTTC. The chain links TRBV27 to TRBJ2-5, with 10 bases aligning to TRBD2. The length of the CDR3 is 15 residues. Germline V gene sequence: CDR1 MNHEY, CDR2 SMNVEV (reference sequence). The J segment lost 1 base and the V segment lost 5 bases, leaving 4 bases of the junction unmatched.

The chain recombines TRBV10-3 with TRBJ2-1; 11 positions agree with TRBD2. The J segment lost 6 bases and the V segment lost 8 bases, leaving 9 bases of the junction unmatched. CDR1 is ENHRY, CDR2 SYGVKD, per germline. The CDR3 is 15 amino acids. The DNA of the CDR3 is TGTGCCATCGGAAAAACCGGGACTAGCGGCAATGAGCAGTTCTTC. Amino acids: CAIGKTGTSGNEQFF.

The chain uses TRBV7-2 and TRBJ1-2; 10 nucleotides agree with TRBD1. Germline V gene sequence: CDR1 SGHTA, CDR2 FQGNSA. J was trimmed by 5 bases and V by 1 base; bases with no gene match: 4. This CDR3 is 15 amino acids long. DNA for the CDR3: TGTGCCAGCAGCTTAGAAGGGACAGGGGTGTATGGCTACACCTTC. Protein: CASSLEGTGVYGYTF.

Written as DNA, the CDR3 is TGTGCCAGCCAGTCGGGGAATACGCAGTATTTT. The encoded protein is CASQSGNTQYF. The chain recombines TRBV5-6 with TRBJ2-3; the D gene is possibly TRBD2 (5 bases). Trimming cost V 7 bases and J 7 bases, with 10 bases left between them. The length of the CDR3 is 11 residues. Germline V gene lookup returns CDR1 SGHDT and CDR2 YYEEEE.

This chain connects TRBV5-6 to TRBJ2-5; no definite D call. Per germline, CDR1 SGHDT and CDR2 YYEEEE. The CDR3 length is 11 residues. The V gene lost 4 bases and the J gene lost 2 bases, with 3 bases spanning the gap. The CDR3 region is CASSTQETQYF. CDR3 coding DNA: TGTGCCAGCAGCACACAAGAGACCCAGTACTTC.

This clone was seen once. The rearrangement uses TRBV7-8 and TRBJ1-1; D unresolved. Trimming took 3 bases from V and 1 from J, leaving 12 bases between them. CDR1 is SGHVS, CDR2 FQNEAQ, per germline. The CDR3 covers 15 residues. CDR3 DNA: TGTGCCAGCAGCTTGCGCCACTGGGAGAACACTGAAGCTTTCTTT. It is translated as CASSLRHWENTEAFF.

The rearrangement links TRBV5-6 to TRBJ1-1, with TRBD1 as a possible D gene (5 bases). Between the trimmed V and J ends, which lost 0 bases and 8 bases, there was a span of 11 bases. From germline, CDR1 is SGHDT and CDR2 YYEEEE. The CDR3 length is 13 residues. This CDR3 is CASSLGRRTEAFF. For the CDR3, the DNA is TGTGCCAGCAGCTTGGGCCGGAGGACAGAAGCTTTCTTT.

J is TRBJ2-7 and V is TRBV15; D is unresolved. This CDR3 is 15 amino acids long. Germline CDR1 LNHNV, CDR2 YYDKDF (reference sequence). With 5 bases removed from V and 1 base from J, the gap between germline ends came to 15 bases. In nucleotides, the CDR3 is TGTGCCACCAGCGCCGATCAGGACGGTTCCTACGAGCAGTACTTC. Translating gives CATSADQDGSYEQYF.

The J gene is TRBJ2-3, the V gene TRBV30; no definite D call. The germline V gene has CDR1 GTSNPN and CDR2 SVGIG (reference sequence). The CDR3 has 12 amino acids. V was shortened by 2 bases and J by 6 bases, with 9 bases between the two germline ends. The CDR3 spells CAWSTGQDTQYF. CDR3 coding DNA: TGTGCCTGGAGTACGGGCCAGGATACGCAGTATTTT.

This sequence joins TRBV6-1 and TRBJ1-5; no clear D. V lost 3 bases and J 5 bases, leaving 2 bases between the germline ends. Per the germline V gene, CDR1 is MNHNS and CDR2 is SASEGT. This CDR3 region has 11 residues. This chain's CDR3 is CASSDHQPQHF. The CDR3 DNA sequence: TGTGCCAGCAGTGACCATCAGCCCCAGCATTTT.